At least ten counts were recorded for the clone carrying this T cell receptor (beta chain). What it binds is not known. The data were taken from a study of early T cells in non-severe SARS-CoV-2 infection. Points from the study as a whole: The study's VDJdb matching favored anti-spike CD8 responses and missed private and CD4 specificities.

Unique molecular identifiers tagged individual cDNA molecules. In TCRdb, the 5' RACE reads were re-called with MiXCR into one record per CDR3 protein. The top ten hold around 10% of the sample, which has approximately 21,000 distinct CDR3 sequences, roughly 5% seen once. V was trimmed by 8 bases and J by 3 bases, leaving 12 bases between them. The germline V gene has CDR1 MDHEN and CDR2 SYDVKM. This CDR3 has 13 amino acids. The sample taken for sequencing was whole blood. The V and J genes are TRBV28 and TRBJ2-3; weak D call: TRBD2 (6 bases). The clonotype comes from an adult who was a healthcare worker with PCR-confirmed SARS-CoV-2 infection or an uninfected control (not recorded which). CDR3 coding DNA: TGTGCCAGCGCGCTGGGGGGAACAGATACGCAGTATTTT. It is translated as CASALGGTDTQYF.